This entry describes one T cell receptor beta chain. No antigen is known for it. The sample carries other DNA sequences with the same CDR3. This specimen belongs to a study of shared clonotypes between healthy human individuals. TCRdb's table, derived via immunoSEQ multiplex PCR, lists solely in-frame clones and lacks some. Here the sample spans 2 million to 2.5 million clones, approximately 93% being singletons. Germline CDR1 is SGDLS and CDR2 is YYNGEE. This CDR3 spans 14 amino acids. V was shortened by 1 base and J by 4 bases, with 9 bases between the two germline ends. The study, taken as a whole, reports: Unshared clonotypes carried lower generation probabilities than those common to all four donors.

The receptor comes from a man younger than 35 in good health. Some clones in this sample may be carry-over from other donors' samples. The rearrangement uses TRBV9 and TRBJ1-3, with a weak D call TRBD1 (6 bases). The specimen sequenced was naive CD4+ T cells from PBMCs. As to subset: CD45RA+ positively selected. The CDR3 DNA follows: TGTGCCAGCAGCGTACAGGGGTTGGGAAACACCATATATTTT. Protein product: CASSVQGLGNTIYF.